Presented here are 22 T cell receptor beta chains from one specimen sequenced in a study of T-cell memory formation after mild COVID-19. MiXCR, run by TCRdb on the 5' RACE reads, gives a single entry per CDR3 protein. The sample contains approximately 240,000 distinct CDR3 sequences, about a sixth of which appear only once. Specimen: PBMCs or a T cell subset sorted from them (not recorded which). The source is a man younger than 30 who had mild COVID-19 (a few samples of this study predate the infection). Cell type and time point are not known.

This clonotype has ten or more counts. CDR3 DNA: TGTGCCAGCAGAGGCGGGGGAAGCACAGATACGCAGTATTTT. This translates into CASRGGGSTDTQYF. The rearrangement links TRBV7-2 to TRBJ2-3; 7 bases are a match to TRBD2. The germline CDR1 and CDR2 sequences are SGHTA and FQGNSA. V lost 6 bases to trimming and J lost 0 bases; unmatched junction nucleotides: 3. This CDR3 is built from 14 residues.

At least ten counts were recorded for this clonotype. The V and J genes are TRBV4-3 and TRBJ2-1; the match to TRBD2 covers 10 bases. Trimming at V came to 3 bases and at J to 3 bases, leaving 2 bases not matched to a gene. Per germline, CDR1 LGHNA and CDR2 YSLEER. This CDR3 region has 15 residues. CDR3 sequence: CASSQPSGGYNEQFF. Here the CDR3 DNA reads TGCGCCAGCAGCCAGCCTAGCGGGGGCTACAATGAGCAGTTCTTC.

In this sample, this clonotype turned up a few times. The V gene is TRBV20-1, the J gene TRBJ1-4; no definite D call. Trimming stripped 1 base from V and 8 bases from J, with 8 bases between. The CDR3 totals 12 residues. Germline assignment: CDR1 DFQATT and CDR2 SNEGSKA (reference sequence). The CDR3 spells CSARGREEKLFF. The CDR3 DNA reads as TGCAGTGCTAGAGGAAGGGAGGAAAAACTGTTTTTT.

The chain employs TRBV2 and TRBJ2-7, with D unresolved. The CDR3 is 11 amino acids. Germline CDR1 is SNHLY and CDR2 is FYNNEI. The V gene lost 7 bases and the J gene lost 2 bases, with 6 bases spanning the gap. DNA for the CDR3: TGTGCCAGCAATGGAGCCTACGAGCAGTACTTC. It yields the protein CASNGAYEQYF.

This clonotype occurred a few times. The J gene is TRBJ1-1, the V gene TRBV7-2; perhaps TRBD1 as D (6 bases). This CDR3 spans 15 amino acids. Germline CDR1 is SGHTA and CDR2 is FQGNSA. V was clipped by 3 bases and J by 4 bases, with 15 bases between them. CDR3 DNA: TGTGCCAGCAGCTTTTTTTCAGGGGCCGGCACTGAAGCTTTCTTT. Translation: CASSFFSGAGTEAFF.

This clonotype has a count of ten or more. The CDR3 bases are TGCGCCAGCGCCGACAGGGACGATGATGAGCAGTTCTTC. Its protein product is CASADRDDDEQFF. The rearrangement joins TRBV10-2 to TRBJ2-1; TRBD1 matches 7 bases. Germline lookup yields CDR1 WSHSY and CDR2 SAAADI. The CDR3 extends over 13 amino acids. V was clipped by 8 bases and J by 8 bases; unmatched bases: 9.

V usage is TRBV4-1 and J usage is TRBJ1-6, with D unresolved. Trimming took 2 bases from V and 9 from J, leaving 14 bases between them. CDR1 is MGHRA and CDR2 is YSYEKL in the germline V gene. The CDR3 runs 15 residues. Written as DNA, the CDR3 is TGCGCCAGCAGCCAATATACAGCCCTCGGTTCACCCCTCCACTTT. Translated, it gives CASSQYTALGSPLHF.

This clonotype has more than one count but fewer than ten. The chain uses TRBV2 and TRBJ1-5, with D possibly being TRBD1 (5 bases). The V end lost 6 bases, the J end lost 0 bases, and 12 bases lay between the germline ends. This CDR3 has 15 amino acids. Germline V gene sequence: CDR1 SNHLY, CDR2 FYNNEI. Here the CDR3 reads CASRYRDVSNQPQHF. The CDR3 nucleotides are TGTGCCAGCAGATACCGGGACGTTAGCAATCAGCCCCAGCATTTT.

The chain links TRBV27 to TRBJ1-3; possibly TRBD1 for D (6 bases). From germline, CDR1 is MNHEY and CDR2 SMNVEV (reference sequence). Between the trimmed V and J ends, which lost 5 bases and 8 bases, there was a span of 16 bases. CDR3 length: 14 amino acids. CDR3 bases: TGTGCCAGCAGTCCTCCGGGGGGCCTGGACACCATATATTTT. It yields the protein CASSPPGGLDTIYF.

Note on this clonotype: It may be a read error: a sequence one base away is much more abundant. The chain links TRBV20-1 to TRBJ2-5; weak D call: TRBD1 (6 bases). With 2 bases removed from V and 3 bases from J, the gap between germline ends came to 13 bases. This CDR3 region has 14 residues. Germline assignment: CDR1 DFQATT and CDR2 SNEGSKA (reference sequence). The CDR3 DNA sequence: TGCAGTGCTAGACCGGGACACCTCAAAGAGACCCAGTACTTC. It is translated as CSARPGHLKETQYF.

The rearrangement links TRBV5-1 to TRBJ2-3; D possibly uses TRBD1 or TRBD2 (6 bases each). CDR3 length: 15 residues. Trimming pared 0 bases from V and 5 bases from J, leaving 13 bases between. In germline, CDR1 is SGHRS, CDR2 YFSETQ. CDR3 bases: TGCGCCAGCAGCTTGGTGAAGGGGGGTGAAGATACGCAGTATTTT. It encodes CASSLVKGGEDTQYF.

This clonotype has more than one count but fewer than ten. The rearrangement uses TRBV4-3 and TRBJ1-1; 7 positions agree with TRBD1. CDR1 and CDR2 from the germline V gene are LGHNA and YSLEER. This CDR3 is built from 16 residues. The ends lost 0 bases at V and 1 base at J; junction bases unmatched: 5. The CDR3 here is CASSQEPQGGNTEAFF. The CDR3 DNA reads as TGCGCCAGCAGCCAAGAGCCCCAGGGGGGGAACACTGAAGCTTTCTTT.

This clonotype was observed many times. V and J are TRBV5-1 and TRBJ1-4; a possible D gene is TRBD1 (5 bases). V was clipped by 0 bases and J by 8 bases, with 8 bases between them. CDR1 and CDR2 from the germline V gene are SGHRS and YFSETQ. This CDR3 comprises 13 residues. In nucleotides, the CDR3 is TGCGCCAGCAGCTTGGCAGGGCGCGAAAAACTGTTTTTT. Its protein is CASSLAGREKLFF.

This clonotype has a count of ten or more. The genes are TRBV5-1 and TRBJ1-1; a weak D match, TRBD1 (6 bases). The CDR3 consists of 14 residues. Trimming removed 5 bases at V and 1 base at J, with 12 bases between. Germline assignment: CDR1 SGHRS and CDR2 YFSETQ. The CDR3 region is CASRAGHQNTEAFF. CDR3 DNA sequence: TGCGCCAGCAGGGCGGGACACCAGAACACTGAAGCTTTCTTT.

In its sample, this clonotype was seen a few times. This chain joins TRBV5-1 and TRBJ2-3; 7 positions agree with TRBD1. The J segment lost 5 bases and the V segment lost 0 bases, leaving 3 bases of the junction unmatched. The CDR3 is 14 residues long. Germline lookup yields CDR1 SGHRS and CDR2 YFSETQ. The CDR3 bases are TGCGCCAGCAGCTTGGACAGGGGTGAAGATACGCAGTATTTT. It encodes CASSLDRGEDTQYF.

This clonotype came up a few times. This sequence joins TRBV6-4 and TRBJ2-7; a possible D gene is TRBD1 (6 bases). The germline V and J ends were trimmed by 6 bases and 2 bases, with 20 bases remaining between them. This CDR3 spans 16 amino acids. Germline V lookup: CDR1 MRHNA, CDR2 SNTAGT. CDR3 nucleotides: TGTGCCAGCAGAAGACAGAGGACCGGGGACACCTACGAGCAGTACGTC. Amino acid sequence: CASRRQRTGDTYEQYV.

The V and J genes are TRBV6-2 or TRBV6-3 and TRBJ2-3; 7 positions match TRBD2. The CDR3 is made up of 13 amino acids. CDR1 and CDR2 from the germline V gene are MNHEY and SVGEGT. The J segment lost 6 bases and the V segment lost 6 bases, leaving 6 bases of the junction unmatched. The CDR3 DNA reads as TGTGCCAGCAGAGGCGCGGGGGAGGATACGCAGTATTTT. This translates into CASRGAGEDTQYF.

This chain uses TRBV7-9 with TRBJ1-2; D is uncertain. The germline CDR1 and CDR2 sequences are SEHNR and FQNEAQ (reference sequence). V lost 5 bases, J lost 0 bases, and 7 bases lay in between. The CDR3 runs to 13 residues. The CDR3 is CASSTEANYGYTF. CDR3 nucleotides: TGTGCCAGCAGCACAGAGGCTAACTATGGCTACACCTTC.

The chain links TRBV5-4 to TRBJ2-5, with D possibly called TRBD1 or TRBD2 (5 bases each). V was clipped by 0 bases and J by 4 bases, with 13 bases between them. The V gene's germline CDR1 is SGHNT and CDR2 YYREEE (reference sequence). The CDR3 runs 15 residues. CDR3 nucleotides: TGTGCCAGCAGCTTGGAAGAGGGGATACGAGAGACCCAGTACTTC. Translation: CASSLEEGIRETQYF.

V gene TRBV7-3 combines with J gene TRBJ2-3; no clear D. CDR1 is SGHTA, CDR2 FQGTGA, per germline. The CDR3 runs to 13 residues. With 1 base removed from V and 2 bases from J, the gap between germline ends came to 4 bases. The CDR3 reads CASSLRNTDTQYF. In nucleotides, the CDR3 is TGTGCCAGCAGCTTAAGGAACACAGATACGCAGTATTTT.

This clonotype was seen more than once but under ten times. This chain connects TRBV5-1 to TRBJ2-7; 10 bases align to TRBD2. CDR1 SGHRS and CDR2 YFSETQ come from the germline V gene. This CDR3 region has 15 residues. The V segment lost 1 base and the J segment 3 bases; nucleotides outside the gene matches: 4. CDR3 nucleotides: TGCGCCAGCAGCTTGATTCTAGCGGGGGACTACGAGCAGTACTTC. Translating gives CASSLILAGDYEQYF.

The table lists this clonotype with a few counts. CDR3 sequence (DNA): TGCGCCAGCAGCCTTATCAGGGCCAATTCACCCCTCCACTTT. Its protein is CASSLIRANSPLHF. The rearrangement links TRBV5-1 to TRBJ1-6; D possibly corresponds to TRBD1 (5 bases). V was shortened by 4 bases and J by 7 bases, with 12 bases between the two germline ends. CDR3 length: 14 residues. Germline-derived CDR1 and CDR2 are SGHRS and YFSETQ.